These T cell receptor beta chains were read from a single sample in a study of CD8+CD57+ T cells in acquired aplastic anemia. TCRdb re-called the reads through MiXCR, storing one row per CDR3 protein. The data hold 150,000 or so distinct CDR3 sequences, with about 48% observed a single time. Sequenced sample: sorted CD4+, CD8+, or CD8+CD57+ T cells (not recorded which) from PBMCs. The receptors stem from a human donor with aplastic anemia. CDR3s include the opening cysteine and the closing phenylalanine or tryptophan. D genes are given only for firm matches. Clone sizes are given selectively: once, few, many, or a class where the clone is expanded.

.	TRBV10-3	TRBJ2-1	.	TGTGCCATCCGGGACTCGTCCCTCAATGAGCAGTTCTTC	CAIRDSSLNEQFF
.	TRBV25-1	TRBJ2-7	TRBD2	TGTGCCAGCAGCGGACTAGCGGGAGGGATCGAGCAGTACTTC	CASSGLAGGIEQYF
many	TRBV7-2	TRBJ2-7	TRBD1	TGTGCCAGCAGCTTCCGCCGGGACAGACTTTACGAGCAGTACTTC	CASSFRRDRLYEQYF
.	TRBV20-1	TRBJ1-1	.	TGCAGTGTCCCTGAAGCCTTCTTT	CSVPEAFF
many	TRBV2	TRBJ1-2	.	TGTGCCAGCAGTGTCACAGCTGCCGGTAACTATGGCTACACCTTC	CASSVTAAGNYGYTF
many	TRBV19	TRBJ2-1	TRBD2	TGTGCCAGTAGTATAGTAGCGGGGGACTACAATGAGCAGTTCTTC	CASSIVAGDYNEQFF
few	TRBV7-2	TRBJ1-2	TRBD1	TGTGCCAGCAGCTTTGGGACAGGGTATGGCTACACCTTC	CASSFGTGYGYTF
.	TRBV19	TRBJ1-1	TRBD1	TGTGCCAGTATAAAGGACAGGTTAAACACTGAAGCTTTCTTT	CASIKDRLNTEAFF
.	TRBV25-1	TRBJ2-3	.	TGTGCCAGCAGTGATGCGGTTGGAACAGATACGCAGTATTTT	CASSDAVGTDTQYF
.	TRBV10-2	TRBJ2-1	.	TGCGCCAGCAGCTTCACGCGGCCCAACTACAATGAGCAGTTCTTC	CASSFTRPNYNEQFF
.	TRBV10-3	TRBJ2-1	.	TGTGCCATCAGTTCAGGGTCCTCGGGGCCCCAGGGTTGGGGGCAGTTCTTC	CAISSGSSGPQGWGQFF
.	TRBV15	TRBJ2-7	TRBD1	TGTGCCACCAGCAATCTAAGGACAGGGGTTTCCTACGAGCAGTACTTC	CATSNLRTGVSYEQYF
.	TRBV7-2	TRBJ2-1	TRBD2	TGTGCCAGCAGTCGTCCCGGACTAGCGGGGGGTGAGCAGTTCTTC	CASSRPGLAGGEQFF
many	TRBV29-1	TRBJ1-1	.	TGCAGCGTTCCCGGGGCTGAAGCTTTCTTT	CSVPGAEAFF
.	TRBV15	TRBJ2-3	.	TGTGCCACCAGCAGAGAGTCTGGGGGCACAGATACGCAGTATTTT	CATSRESGGTDTQYF
.	TRBV5-4	TRBJ1-5	.	TGTGCCAGCAGCCAGGGTCAGGCTCAGCCCCAGCATTTT	CASSQGQAQPQHF
many	TRBV20-1	TRBJ2-3	.	TGCAGTGCTAGAGATCGGGCTAGCACAGATACGCAGTATTTT	CSARDRASTDTQYF
.	TRBV9	TRBJ2-7	TRBD2	TGTGCCAGCATGGGGGGACTAGCGGGAGCCCCGCCTGGCGAGCAGTACTTC	CASMGGLAGAPPGEQYF
.	TRBV7-3	TRBJ1-2	TRBD1	TGTGCCAGCAGCTTGTTGGGGACAGGGGTAAGCTATGGCTACACCTTC	CASSLLGTGVSYGYTF
many	TRBV19	TRBJ2-1	TRBD1	TGTGCCAGTAGTATTACCCCGGGACAGGGGTACAATGAGCAGTTCTTC	CASSITPGQGYNEQFF
.	TRBV5-1	TRBJ2-7	TRBD1	TGCGCCAGCAGCTTCTGGACAGGGGGTCTCTACGAGCAGTACTTC	CASSFWTGGLYEQYF
few	TRBV5-1	TRBJ2-7	TRBD2	TGCGCCAGCAGCCAATTCCCCGGGACTAGCGCCTACGAGCAGTACTTC	CASSQFPGTSAYEQYF
.	TRBV19	TRBJ2-7	TRBD1	TGTGCCAGTAGTACCAGGACAGGGTTCGAGCAGTACTTC	CASSTRTGFEQYF
.	TRBV2	TRBJ1-2	TRBD1	TGTGCCAGCAGGATGATTACAGGGGAAGACGGCTACACCTTC	CASRMITGEDGYTF
many	TRBV20-1	TRBJ2-5	TRBD2	TGCAGTGCTAGTTCCACCGGACTAGCGGGGGACAACGGGAGGGAGACCCAGTACTTC	CSASSTGLAGDNGRETQYF
few	TRBV11-2	TRBJ2-1	TRBD1	TGTGCCAGCAGCCTTACCCCGGACAGGGCGTATGAGCAGTTCTTC	CASSLTPDRAYEQFF
.	TRBV5-1	TRBJ2-3	TRBD1	TGCGCCAGCAGCTGGGGACAGGGTATTTCGGATACGCAGTATTTT	CASSWGQGISDTQYF
many	TRBV5-6	TRBJ1-2	TRBD1	TGTGCCAGCAGCCCGGGACAGGGGCACTATGGCTACACCTTC	CASSPGQGHYGYTF